The clone carrying this TCR beta chain has only a few counts. One entry per CDR3 protein results from TCRdb running MiXCR on the RT-PCR reads. The sample has around 200,000 distinct CDR3 sequences; approximately 12% are singletons. Germline CDR1 and CDR2: SQVTM and ANQGSEA. CDR3 length: 13 residues. Germline trimming cut 2 bases from V and 11 bases from J; bases unmatched to any gene: 8. The data stem from a study of response to subunit inactivated influenza vaccine. This sample also appeared in a second study, on T cells expressing NK-cell markers. That publication notes: UMIs accompanied the 5'RACE template switching by which TCR beta cDNA was made. For several donors, the dominant NKG2C+ clonotypes made up roughly 1.0-7.0% of their CD8+ T cells. These clonotypes additionally ranked first within the CD3+CD56-NKG2C+ fraction of a few donors. Whether expanded NKG2C+ T cell clones were HCMV specific stayed uncertain.

V is TRBV29-1 and J is TRBJ2-1; 8 bases map to TRBD1. This clonotype originated in a man over 45 who received an inactivated influenza vaccine. The sequencing here drew on CD8+ T cells sorted from PBMCs, taken roughly 12 days after vaccination. Here the CDR3 DNA reads TGCAGCGTTGAAACCCGGACAGGGTCGAAGCAGTTCTTC. It translates to CSVETRTGSKQFF.